This T cell receptor (beta chain) was sequenced during a study of T cell responses to AZD1222 COVID-19 vaccine. In the study overall: Whether given at about 4 or about 12 weeks, second doses were pooled.

The ends lost 4 bases at V and 6 bases at J; junction bases unmatched: 2. The CDR3 is made up of 14 amino acids. CDR1 LGHDT and CDR2 YNNKEL come from the germline V gene (reference sequence). Findings and caveats of the study: Distributed over spike, vaccine-associated CD4 TCRs predominated at 160-218 and 743-854.

Assay used: immunoSEQ multiplex PCR; TCRdb lists only in-frame clones, some missing. The sample shows 60,000 to 65,000 clones, over 70% of them seen only once. As concerns this clone: The antigen is unknown.

This chain connects TRBV3-1 (or the pseudogene TRBV3-2) to TRBJ1-4; 10 bases map to TRBD1. The sample here was peripheral blood, taken on day 0 of AZD1222 vaccination. The receptor comes from an adult in good health. Here the CDR3 DNA reads TGTGCCAGCAGCCCGGGACAGGGGTATGAAAAACTGTTTTTT. Its translation is CASSPGQGYEKLFF.